A selection of T cell receptor beta chains follows, all from one sample in a study of early stage breast cancer tumors. The repertoire was sequenced with immunoSEQ multiplex PCR; TCRdb's copy has only in-frame clones and lacks some. The sample includes 10,000 to 11,000 clones, around 75% of them seen just once. The specimen was breast tumor tissue. Receptors were obtained from a person aged 70 to 85 with breast cancer. The CDR3 runs from the conserved cysteine through the conserved F or W. A D gene is named only where the DNA matches it firmly. Clone size is given for some rows only: seen once, a few or many times, or a class if the clone is expanded.

abundance	v_gene	d_gene	j_gene	CDR3aa	CDR3nt
NA	TRBV15	TRBD2	TRBJ2-5	CATSRQGGGAHGETQYF	TGTGCCACCAGCAGGCAAGGCGGGGGGGCACATGGGGAGACCCAGTACTTC
NA	TRBV7-8	NA	TRBJ2-7	CASSSGDSSYEQYF	TGTGCCAGCAGCTCCGGGGACTCCTCCTACGAGCAGTACTTC
NA	TRBV19	NA	TRBJ1-2	CASAPRASNYGYTF	TGTGCCAGTGCCCCCAGGGCCTCTAACTATGGCTACACCTTC
few	TRBV7-2	NA	TRBJ2-5	CASSLGYGPEVQETQYF	TGTGCCAGCAGCTTAGGATACGGCCCGGAGGTTCAAGAGACCCAGTACTTC
NA	TRBV2	TRBD1	TRBJ1-2	CASSDRGWYGYTF	TGTGCCAGCAGTGACAGGGGGTGGTATGGCTACACCTTC
NA	TRBV20-1	NA	TRBJ2-7	CSARLENEQYF	TGCAGTGCTAGACTCGAGAACGAGCAGTACTTC
NA	TRBV5-4	TRBD2	TRBJ2-1	CASSLVGGGEYNEQFF	TGTGCCAGCAGCTTGGTTGGCGGGGGGGAGTACAATGAGCAGTTCTTC
once	TRBV7-8	NA	TRBJ1-5	CASSPPGVSNQPQHF	TGTGCCAGCAGCCCACCGGGGGTTAGCAATCAGCCCCAGCATTTT
NA	TRBV9	NA	TRBJ2-2	CASSVGSRHTGELFF	TGTGCCAGCAGTGTCGGGTCCCGACACACCGGGGAGCTGTTTTTT
NA	TRBV30	NA	TRBJ2-7	CAWGRGGEQYF	TGTGCCTGGGGAAGGGGTGGCGAGCAGTACTTC
NA	TRBV7-2	TRBD1	TRBJ1-6	CASSFFRDRGVSPLHF	TGTGCCAGCAGCTTTTTCCGGGACAGGGGGGTTTCACCCCTCCACTTT
NA	TRBV4-2	TRBD2	TRBJ2-6	CASSQTQGAAGGLDAGANVLTF	TGTGCCAGCAGCCAAACCCAGGGAGCAGCGGGGGGGTTAGATGCTGGGGCCAACGTCCTGACTTTC
NA	TRBV7-9	NA	TRBJ1-2	CASSSKRNGYTF	TGTGCCAGCAGCTCGAAGAGGAATGGCTACACCTTC
NA	TRBV23-1	NA	TRBJ2-7	CASSQGAGLVYYEQYF	TGCGCCAGCAGTCAGGGGGCGGGTCTAGTGTACTACGAGCAGTACTTC
NA	TRBV4-2	TRBD1	TRBJ2-5	CASSPGQGALRAWSQETQYF	TGTGCCAGCAGCCCTGGACAGGGAGCTCTTCGTGCTTGGTCCCAAGAGACCCAGTACTTC
NA	TRBV28	TRBD1	TRBJ1-6	CASSFPRGANNSPLHF	TGTGCCAGCAGTTTCCCCAGGGGGGCAAATAATTCACCCCTCCACTTT
NA	TRBV29-1	TRBD2	TRBJ2-1	CSVASGNYYNEQFF	TGCAGCGTTGCTAGCGGGAACTACTACAATGAGCAGTTCTTC
NA	TRBV10-2	TRBD1	TRBJ1-1	CASSADRGGTEAFF	TGCGCCAGCAGTGCTGACAGGGGAGGCACTGAAGCTTTCTTT
NA	TRBV5-1	NA	TRBJ2-3	CASSLTATDTQYF	TGCGCCAGCAGCCTGACAGCAACAGATACGCAGTATTTT
NA	TRBV7-8	TRBD1	TRBJ2-1	CASSLYRGSYNEQFF	TGTGCCAGCAGCTTGTACAGGGGCTCCTACAATGAGCAGTTCTTC
NA	TRBV5-1	TRBD1	TRBJ1-1	CASSSRQGASEAFF	TGCGCCAGCAGCTCGAGACAGGGGGCTTCTGAAGCTTTCTTT
NA	TRBV29-1	TRBD2	TRBJ2-1	CSAGGGTSGFHEQFF	TGCAGCGCCGGCGGAGGGACTAGCGGTTTCCATGAGCAGTTCTTC
NA	TRBV11-3	TRBD1	TRBJ2-3	CASSPGGTATDTQYF	TGTGCCAGCAGCCCGGGTGGGACAGCCACAGATACGCAGTATTTT
NA	TRBV2	NA	TRBJ2-5	CASRRHRVVQETQYF	TGTGCCAGCAGGAGACACAGGGTAGTCCAAGAGACCCAGTACTTC
NA	TRBV15	TRBD1	TRBJ1-2	CATSPDRVHYGYTF	TGTGCCACCAGCCCAGACAGGGTTCACTATGGCTACACCTTC
NA	TRBV15	NA	TRBJ2-5	CATSGMGAPEETQYF	TGTGCCACCAGCGGAATGGGGGCCCCGGAGGAGACCCAGTACTTC
NA	TRBV5-1	NA	TRBJ1-4	CASSGRAGGTTNEKLFF	TGCGCCAGCAGCGGAAGGGCCGGAGGGACAACTAATGAAAAACTGTTTTTT
once	TRBV9	NA	TRBJ2-3	CASSISAGGTDTQYF	TGTGCCAGCAGCATTAGCGCCGGGGGTACAGATACGCAGTATTTT
NA	TRBV5-1	TRBD1	TRBJ2-1	CASSLEGQVSFDEQFF	TGCGCCAGCAGCTTGGAGGGACAGGTGAGCTTCGATGAGCAGTTCTTC
NA	TRBV13	TRBD2	TRBJ2-2	CASRSSFSGGDTGELFF	TGTGCCAGCAGGTCCTCTTTTAGCGGGGGGGACACCGGGGAGCTGTTTTTT
once	TRBV10-3	TRBD2	TRBJ2-1	CAISDRQTSGGGNEQFF	TGTGCCATCAGTGACCGACAAACTAGCGGGGGAGGAAATGAGCAGTTCTTC
NA	TRBV9	NA	TRBJ2-7	CASSVLEFSYEQYF	TGTGCCAGCAGCGTATTAGAGTTTTCCTACGAGCAGTACTTC
once	TRBV9	NA	TRBJ1-3	CASSHPTDSSGNTIYF	TGTGCCAGCAGCCATCCGACGGACAGCTCTGGAAACACCATATATTTT
NA	TRBV19	NA	TRBJ1-5	CASTPSGTQPQHF	TGTGCCAGTACCCCGAGCGGGACCCAGCCCCAGCATTTT
NA	TRBV7-9	NA	TRBJ2-7	CASSSQGNEQYF	TGTGCCAGCAGCTCCCAGGGGAACGAGCAGTACTTC